Given below is one TCR beta chain in context. Its antigen remains unidentified. This record belongs to a study of blood T cells in healthy people across ages. The second PCR ran about 6 to 12 cycles with a sample-barcoded 5' primer and J-beta primers. A template-switch adaptor that had 12 random nucleotides put a tag on each cDNA molecule. Each CDR3 protein is one row after TCRdb ran MiXCR on the 5' RACE reads. The table records 1 million or so distinct CDR3 sequences, 25% of them present only once. This CDR3 comprises 14 residues. Germline CDR1 SGHRS, CDR2 YFSETQ. The germline V and J ends were trimmed by 4 bases and 6 bases, with 17 bases remaining between them. Overall study results and limits: Researchers deemed the diversity estimates from one million T cells underestimates.

These data were also filed under a second study, of T cells of mothers and their children.

The chain recombines TRBV5-1 with TRBJ2-7; maybe TRBD1 (6 bases). The sample consisted of blood. The source of this sequence is a girl aged 2 to 10 in good health. CDR3 region: CASSVGTNYIEQYF. Here the CDR3 DNA reads TGCGCCAGCAGCGTCGGGACAAACTACATCGAGCAGTACTTC.